Below, 2 T cell receptor beta chains from the same sample are listed, as sequenced in a study of blood T cell repertoires in COVID-19. Sequenced by immunoSEQ multiplex PCR; TCRdb stores in-frame clones only, minus some. The sample has a few hundred thousand clones; approximately 89% are singletons. Sequences were obtained from PBMCs or T cells enriched from blood (not recorded which). The receptor source for this set is a man aged 35 to 55 in a cohort exposed to, infected with or recovered from COVID-19 (not recorded which).

The rearrangement links TRBV10-3 to TRBJ2-7; 9 nucleotides align to TRBD1. Germline trimming cut 5 bases from V and 3 bases from J; bases unmatched to any gene: 5. This CDR3 region has 14 residues. Germline CDR1 is ENHRY and CDR2 is SYGVKD. DNA of the CDR3: TGTGCCATCAGTTGGGGGACAGGGTACTACGAGCAGTACTTC. Translating it yields CAISWGTGYYEQYF.

The chain couples TRBV6-1 to TRBJ1-2; tentatively, D is TRBD1 (6 bases). The CDR3 consists of 16 residues. The germline V gene encodes CDR1 MNHNS and CDR2 SASEGT. The V end was cut by 0 bases, the J end by 4 bases, with 15 bases between. The CDR3 bases are TGTGCCAGCAGTGAAGCGGCAGGGGTAATTAGCTATGGCTACACCTTC. It encodes CASSEAAGVISYGYTF.